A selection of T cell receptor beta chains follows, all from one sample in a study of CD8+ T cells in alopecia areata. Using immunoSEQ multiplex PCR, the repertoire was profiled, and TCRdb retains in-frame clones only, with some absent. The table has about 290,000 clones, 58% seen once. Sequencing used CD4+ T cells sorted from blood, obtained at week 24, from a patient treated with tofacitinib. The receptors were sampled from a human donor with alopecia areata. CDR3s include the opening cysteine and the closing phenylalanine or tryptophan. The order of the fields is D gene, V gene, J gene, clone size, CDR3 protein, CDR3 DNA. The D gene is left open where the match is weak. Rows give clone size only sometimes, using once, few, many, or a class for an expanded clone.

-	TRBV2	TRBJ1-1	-	CASNRVRTEAFF	TGTGCCAGCAACAGGGTAAGGACTGAAGCTTTCTTT
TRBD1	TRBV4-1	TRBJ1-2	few	CASSQVGDRAFGYTF	TGCGCCAGCAGCCAAGTGGGGGACAGGGCTTTCGGCTACACCTTC
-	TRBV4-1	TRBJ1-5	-	CASSQEGGAGVNQPQHF	TGCGCCAGCAGCCAAGAGGGGGGAGCAGGGGTAAATCAGCCCCAGCATTTT
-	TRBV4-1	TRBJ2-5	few	CASSQDQRSGDQYF	TGCGCCAGCAGCCAAGATCAGCGGTCCGGGGACCAGTACTTC
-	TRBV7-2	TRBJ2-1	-	CASSRLGWGSYNEQFF	TGTGCCAGCAGCCGACTGGGGTGGGGATCGTACAATGAGCAGTTCTTC
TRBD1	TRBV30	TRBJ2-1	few	CAWTPPGQGFSEQFF	TGTGCCTGGACCCCTCCGGGACAGGGCTTCAGTGAGCAGTTCTTC
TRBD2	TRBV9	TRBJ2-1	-	CASSVESGGGSEQFF	TGTGCCAGCAGCGTAGAAAGCGGGGGAGGCAGTGAGCAGTTCTTC
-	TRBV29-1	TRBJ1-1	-	CSAQQTNTEAFF	TGCAGCGCACAACAGACGAACACTGAAGCTTTCTTT
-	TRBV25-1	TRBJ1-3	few	CASSALPLTNTIYF	TGTGCCAGCAGTGCCCTACCTTTAACGAACACCATATATTTT
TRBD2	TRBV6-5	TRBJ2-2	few	CASIPGGSTGELFF	TGTGCCAGCATTCCGGGGGGTAGCACCGGGGAGCTGTTTTTT
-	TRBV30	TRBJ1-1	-	CAWSVSRGNTEAFF	TGTGCCTGGAGTGTGAGCAGGGGGAACACTGAAGCTTTCTTT